These 4 T cell receptor beta chains originate from one sample sequenced in a study of T-cell memory formation after mild COVID-19. TCRdb recomputed calls from the 5' RACE reads with MiXCR, one row per CDR3 protein. The sample comprises around 300,000 distinct CDR3 sequences, about a sixth of which are singletons, and 20% to 25% rests with the top ten. The sample taken for sequencing was PBMCs or a T cell subset sorted from them (not recorded which). The receptors originated from a man between 18 and 35 years old who had mild COVID-19 (a few samples of this study predate the infection). Cell type and time point are not known.

V and J are TRBV4-2 and TRBJ1-2; D uncertain. V was cut by 5 bases and J by 4 bases, with 14 bases left in between. Germline V gene sequence: CDR1 LGHNA, CDR2 YNFKEQ. The CDR3 consists of 14 residues. The CDR3 loop reads CASSSSSFPYGYTF. CDR3 sequence (DNA): TGTGCCAGCAGCAGCAGCAGCTTCCCCTATGGCTACACCTTC.

This clonotype appeared a few times. This chain joins TRBV9 and TRBJ2-3; a weak D match, TRBD1 (5 bases). The CDR3 has 18 amino acids. Trimming left V 3 bases short and J 2 bases short, with 22 bases between. From germline, CDR1 is SGDLS and CDR2 YYNGEE. The CDR3 DNA is TGTGCCAGCAGCGCCGAGAAGCCTGGGGCCCGAATCACAGATACGCAGTATTTT. It translates to CASSAEKPGARITDTQYF.

The rearrangement uses TRBV7-2 and TRBJ2-3; no definite D call. V gave up 1 base and J gave up 1 base, with 6 bases separating them. From germline, CDR1 is SGHTA and CDR2 FQGNSA. The CDR3 totals 14 residues. The CDR3 nucleotides are TGTGCCAGCAGCTTAGATTTCGGCACAGATACGCAGTATTTT. It specifies CASSLDFGTDTQYF.

This clonotype was observed a few times. The chain uses TRBV15 and TRBJ2-7; D is perhaps TRBD1 (5 bases). This CDR3 is built from 13 residues. The V end lost 0 bases, the J end lost 6 bases, and 9 bases lay between the germline ends. Germline CDR1 LNHNV, CDR2 YYDKDF (reference sequence). DNA for the CDR3: TGTGCCACCAGCAGAGACGGAAGGGGCGAGCAGTACTTC. It encodes CATSRDGRGEQYF.